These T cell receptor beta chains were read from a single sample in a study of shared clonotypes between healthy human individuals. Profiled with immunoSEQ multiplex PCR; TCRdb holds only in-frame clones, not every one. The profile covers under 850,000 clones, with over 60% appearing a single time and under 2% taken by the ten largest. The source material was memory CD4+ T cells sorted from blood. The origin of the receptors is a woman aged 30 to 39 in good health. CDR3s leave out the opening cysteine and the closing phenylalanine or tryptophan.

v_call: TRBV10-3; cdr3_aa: AIMASGRGGNEQF
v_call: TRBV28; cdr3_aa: ASAKGPGQQETQY
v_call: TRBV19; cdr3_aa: ASSYSRDPTDTQY
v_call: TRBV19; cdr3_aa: ATRGLHSNQPQH
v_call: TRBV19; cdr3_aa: ASSIDRDYGYT
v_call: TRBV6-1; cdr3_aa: ASSVGTKRETQY
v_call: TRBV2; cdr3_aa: ASRQTSGGKNIQY
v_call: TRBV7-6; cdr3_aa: ASSHGLAGTYEQY
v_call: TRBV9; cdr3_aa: ASSVVPGLDEKLF
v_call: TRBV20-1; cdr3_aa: SATEPYGYT
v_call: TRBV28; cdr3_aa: ASSRYPGPANTEAF
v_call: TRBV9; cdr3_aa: ASSVAISGFGGVYNEQF
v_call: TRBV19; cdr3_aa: ATSESNYAMGYT
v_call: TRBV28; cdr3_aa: ASNGQGYGYT
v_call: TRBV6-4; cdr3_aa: ASSDDWGSEAF
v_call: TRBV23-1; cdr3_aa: ASSPTGTGPYGYT
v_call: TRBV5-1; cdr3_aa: ASSFIAGGLEETQY
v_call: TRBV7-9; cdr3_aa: ASSLQGLARF
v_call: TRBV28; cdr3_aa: ASPPGSGTYNEQF
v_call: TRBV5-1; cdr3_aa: ASSLGASAYNEQF